This TCR beta chain comes out of a study of PD-1 blockade in classical Hodgkin lymphoma (dated by TCRdb to the early 2020s). In terms of the full investigation: The study used TCR beta sequencing and CyTOF to define a peripheral blood immune signature of response to PD-1 blockade in classical Hodgkin lymphoma. Overall study outcomes, separate from this receptor: The study covered only a single clinical trial cohort, and the causes of the repertoire differences, possibly disease activity or prior therapy, were still not defined. Baseline TCR diversity was reported to be lower in newly diagnosed patients than in healthy donors, and even lower in relapsed/refractory patients.

The Qiagen DNeasy kit was used to extract genomic DNA from unsorted PBMCs and from the negatively selected CD4+ and CD8+ fractions. TCR beta CDR3 regions were amplified by immunoSEQ multiplex PCR using primers annealing to V and J segments. Amplification bias was minimized using a synthetic immune receptor repertoire, and residual bias was removed computationally after sequencing. The original pipeline was this. Custom Python scripts were used to quantify repertoire diversity as the Shannon entropy index. Unsorted, CD4+ and CD8+ repertoires were analyzed separately, except in combined analyses where CD4+ and CD8+ sequences were merged in silico. Imported from immuneACCESS, the table was reduced by TCRdb to in-frame sequences with V and J called. These copies leave out some clones; in studies compared against another copy, an unresolved V gene accounts for under half, and the cause of the remainder is not known. V and J calls and clone size are given by that table; D and trimming were obtained from the DNA. The sample yields around 30,000 clones; approximately 90% were counted once. Clones ranked in the top ten supply about 0.22% of the sample.

About this clone itself: This receptor's antigen is unknown. Base qualities were left out, and no much larger clone turns up one base away.

The CDR3 contains 14 residues, cysteine and phenylalanine counted. Here the CDR3 DNA is all that survives: 42 bases in frame from base 1. In the germline V gene, CDR1 corresponds to SGHRS and CDR2 to YFSETQ. Trimming at the junction amounts to 0 bases on V and 9 bases on J, and the germline ends lie 13 bases apart. The time point label, as the study defines it: newly diagnosed, previously untreated cHL patient sample. CD4+ T cells were purified from thawed PBMCs by magnetic negative selection with a Miltenyi CD4+ T cell isolation kit. As a comparison group for the relapsed/refractory trial patients, PBMCs were sequenced from patients with newly diagnosed, previously untreated classical Hodgkin lymphoma. Peripheral blood was collected in 8 mL Vacutainer Cell Preparation Tubes, from which PBMCs were isolated by centrifugation and then cryopreserved. Purified CD4+ and CD8+ fractions were prepared only for cases with an additional available PBMC sample. Magnetically labelled cells were removed on LS columns in a quadroMACS separator, and the flow-through was retained as the purified fraction.

This TCR came from a human donor with classical Hodgkin lymphoma. The sequence joins TRBV5-1 to TRBJ2-4; D gene: possibly TRBD2, on 6 matching bases. The sample taken for sequencing was CD4+ T cells from blood. The CDR3 protein is CASSLVGAEGIQYF. The bases read TGCGCCAGCAGCTTGGTCGGGGCGGAGGGCATTCAGTACTTC.